This T cell receptor beta chain was identified during a study of T cell repertoires in cytomegalovirus infection. The V gene lost 0 bases and the J gene lost 7 bases, with 19 bases spanning the gap. Looked up from germline, CDR1 is SGHTA and CDR2 is FQGNSA. The CDR3 runs to 17 residues. In this sample, this clonotype turned up a few times. TCRdb reanalysed the reads using MiXCR and keeps one entry per CDR3 protein. Altogether about 740,000 distinct CDR3 sequences are present, 35% being singletons, with the ten largest covering more than 2.5%. Sequences were obtained from PBMCs. The origin of this receptor is a human donor in good health (CMV status not recorded). Some clones in this sample may be carry-over from other donors' samples. The chain links TRBV7-2 to TRBJ1-3; D is uncertain. The chain's CDR3 is CASSLARSARRGNTIYF. The CDR3 nucleotides are TGTGCCAGCAGCTTAGCGCGAAGCGCCCGGAGAGGCAACACCATATATTTT.